Sequencing of this T cell receptor beta chain was carried out in a study of blood T cell repertoires in COVID-19. The overall study: The United States, Italy and Spain were the sources of the acute and convalescent COVID-19 samples. PBMCs, B-cell-depleted T cells, or T cells provided the cDNA or gDNA that made up the material.

Unmatched junction bases numbered 14, after V lost 7 bases and J lost 9 bases. CDR3 length equals 17 residues. The germline V gene has CDR1 MNHEY and CDR2 SMNVEV (reference sequence). In the original processing: Estimated nucleated cell counts came from reference gene primer amplification. This table comes from immunoSEQ multiplex PCR, and its TCRdb copy is limited to in-frame clones, with some not included. For V, J and clone size, that table is used; D and trimming come from the DNA. The sample includes around 130,000 clones, 85% to 90% seen only once; the top ten take less than 6.5%. The gene calls are TRBV27 and TRBJ2-1, with 14 bases that match TRBD2. The receptor was derived from a human donor in a cohort sampled during active COVID-19. The specimen was peripheral blood. CDR3 nucleotide sequence: TGTGCCAGCACCCATGAGGGACTAGCGGGGGCTCGGGGTGAGCAGTTCTTC. Translating gives CASTHEGLAGARGEQFF.